Listed here is a single T cell receptor beta chain. Its antigen is unidentified. This sample was taken from a study of T cell responses to AZD1222 COVID-19 vaccine. Findings and limits, study-wide: Spike-specific TCR depth and breadth grew after two AZD1222 doses. Among those given AZD1222, only 6 or 7 were seropositive at baseline. CD4 TCRs linked to vaccination spanned spike, dominating at 160-218 and 743-854.

This table comes from immunoSEQ multiplex PCR, and its TCRdb copy is limited to in-frame clones, with some not included. Counted here are roughly 120,000 clones, approximately 93% occurring once; the ten biggest clones make up 2.5% to 3.5%. This CDR3 spans 15 amino acids. Trimming at V came to 4 bases and at J to 7 bases, leaving 6 bases not matched to a gene. Per the germline V gene, CDR1 is MGHRA and CDR2 is YSYEKL. Sequenced here: peripheral blood, sampled on day 0 of AZD1222 vaccination. The chain carries TRBV4-1 and TRBJ1-3; 11 bases line up with TRBD1. This receptor was taken from an adult in good health. CDR3 bases: TGCGCCAGCAGCCTACAGGGGACAGGGGGTAACACCATATATTTT. It codes for CASSLQGTGGNTIYF.